This T cell receptor (beta chain) was profiled in a study of T cell responses to AZD1222 COVID-19 vaccine. The CDR3 spans 12 residues. The germline CDR1 and CDR2 sequences are SQVTM and ANQGSEA. V lost 7 bases and J lost 7, with 16 bases in between. Profiled with immunoSEQ multiplex PCR; TCRdb holds only in-frame clones, not every one. This sample has approximately 83,000 clones, with 90% to 95% found just once. This receptor was taken from an adult in good health. The source material was peripheral blood, sampled on day 0 of MenACWY control vaccination. The chain links TRBV29-1 to TRBJ1-2; maybe TRBD1 (5 bases). CDR3 in amino acids: CSGLGHLSGYTF. CDR3 DNA: TGCAGCGGCCTCGGACACTTGAGTGGCTACACCTTC.